This T cell receptor beta chain was sequenced in a study of T cells in women clearing cervical HPV infection. Study as a whole: Case blood was drawn a median around 140 days after lesion detection.

Study-wide results and caveats: Richness differences could reflect unmeasured T-cell content per sample. TRBV6-7 relative abundance averaged approximately 0.1% in cases and 0.15% to 0.2% in controls. CIN3+ cases had significantly higher TCR repertoire richness than controls, but evenness did not differ.

Repertoires were generated with immunoSEQ multiplex PCR, while TCRdb's copy carries only in-frame clones and drops some. The sample table includes more than 25,000 clones. The length of the CDR3 is 16 residues. The germline V gene has CDR1 GTSNPN and CDR2 SVGIG (reference sequence). As regards this clone: As yet, its antigen is unknown. The junction does not match germline at one end; this may be a read error. The sequence runs out 3 residues before the end of the CDR3; the remainder is reconstructed from the germline J gene. The sample has other DNA sequences that encode this CDR3 too.

This TCR was recovered from a woman between 18 and 69 years old with a cervical HPV16 infection that either progressed to CIN3+ or cleared (not recorded which). The genes are TRBV30 and TRBJ1-3; TRBD1 might be the D (5 bases). The source material was blood buffy coat. CDR3 DNA, as far as it was read: TGTGCCTGGAGTAAAGGACACGGGAGCTCTGGAAACACT. Its protein is CAWSKGHGSSGNT. The whole CDR3 sequence reads CAWSKGHGSSGNTIYF.